The entry below gives a single T cell receptor beta chain sequence along with its context. The antigen is unknown. The source of the sample is a study of shared clonotypes between healthy human individuals. Whole-study results and caveats: Across a few donors, naive CD4 shared around 5.4%, naive CD8 around 4%, memory CD4 2% to 2.5%, memory CD8 over 0.3%. Clonotypes which were not shared had lower generation probabilities than clonotypes that all four donors shared.

With 8 bases removed from V and 5 bases from J, the gap between germline ends came to 10 bases. The CDR3 has 11 residues. CDR1 is DFQATT, CDR2 SNEGSKA, per germline (reference sequence). Donors included only healthy HIV-negative adults lacking recent acute infections or vaccinations. Per the authors' pipeline: ImmunoSEQ sequences covered only the junction and lacked quality scores; filtering therefore differed. Repertoires were generated with immunoSEQ multiplex PCR, while TCRdb's copy carries only in-frame clones and drops some. For V, J and clone size, that table is used; D and trimming come from the DNA. The sample contains more than 1,200,000 clones, around 98.5% of which appear only once.

This TCR was sampled from a man aged 25-45 years in good health. V is TRBV20-1 and J is TRBJ2-1; D gene unclear. Sequenced sample: naive CD4+ T cells sorted from blood. Sample subset: CD45RA+ positively selected. CDR3 coding DNA: TGCAGTCAGGAGATCCACAATGAGCAGTTCTTC. Residues: CSQEIHNEQFF.